Included here is one TCR beta chain sequence, with context. Its antigen remains undetermined. Qualities for individual bases were not recorded, and no much larger clone is one base off. The treatment or condition label of this sample denotes: in vitro stimulation with specific CMV peptide epitopes to enrich CMV-specific T cells. This sample was sequenced with an Illumina HiSeq 1500. TCRdb trimmed public reads at Q25 via fastp, called clones via MiXCR and kept in-frame beta chains. Rows matching on CDR3 protein sequence are summarized as one entry with the most common DNA and genes. The sample table lists about 470,000 distinct CDR3 sequences, about 39% of them with a count of one. The ten most abundant clones make up about 45% of the sample. The sample comes from a study of T cell repertoires in cytomegalovirus infection (dated by TCRdb to 2018 to 2020). Some background on the complete study: The peptide stimulations were aimed at well-studied HLA-B-restricted epitopes as well as recently identified HLA-C-restricted CMV epitopes, whose presentation resists viral immunomodulation. Donor HLA type was relevant to the analysis, because carriage of CMV infection together with the matching HLA type was indicated by public TCR beta signatures. The full study reports these points: The ex vivo response was dominated by HLA-C-restricted CMV-specific TCR beta clonotypes, and the single most frequent clonotype in two of eight donors was supplied by these HLA-C-restricted clonotypes. Carriers of CMV infection plus the relevant HLA type were discriminated by the cumulative frequency of public TCR beta family members in the study cohort and in an independent roughly 400-donor cohort.

The CDR1 and CDR2 encoded by the germline V gene (reference sequence) are DFQATT and SNEGSKA. Cut back by 6 bases and 0 bases, the V and J ends lie 24 bases apart. The CDR3 sequence holds 19 residues, the cysteine and phenylalanine included. The retained sequence is limited to the CDR3, 57 bases, with the frame set at the first base. This chain joins TRBV20-1 to TRBJ1-6; the D segment could be TRBD1, given 6 matching bases. This receptor was obtained from a human donor in good health (CMV status not recorded). Some clones in this sample may be carry-over from other donors' samples. Sequenced here: cultured PBMCs, sampled from culture after CMV antigen stimulation. At the DNA level, the sequence is TGCAGTGCAACCTCTGGGGGCGGGGGGTTAAGCTCCTATAATTCACCCCTCCACTTT. Its translation reads: CSATSGGGGLSSYNSPLHF.